This TCR beta chain was observed in a study of blood T cell repertoires in COVID-19. Turning to the study itself: From T cells, B-cell-depleted T cells, or PBMCs came the material, which was cDNA or gDNA.

The ends lost 4 bases at V and 7 bases at J; junction bases unmatched: 7. The CDR3 spans 14 residues. In germline, CDR1 is SGHRS, CDR2 YFSETQ. Concerning this clone: Other DNA sequences of this sample code for an identical CDR3.

Per the study methods: It was from reference gene primer amplification that nucleated cell counts were estimated. The assay was immunoSEQ multiplex PCR, and TCRdb's table has in-frame clones only and misses some. For V, J and clone size, that table is used; D and trimming come from the DNA. The data hold roughly 280,000 clones, with 88% observed a single time. This clonotype was sampled from a woman aged 25-40 years with COVID-19, enrolled during active disease. What was sequenced was peripheral blood. The J gene is TRBJ1-5, the V gene TRBV5-1, with 8 bases that match TRBD1. The CDR3 coding sequence is TGCGCCAGCAGCACCGGACAGGGAGGCCAGCCCCAGCATTTT. This sequence encodes CASSTGQGGQPQHF.